One TCR beta chain is described in this entry. Its antigen is as yet unknown. The record originates from a study of blood T cells in healthy people across ages. Next came a second PCR, run for about 7 to 12 cycles, which used a sample-barcoded 5' primer along with a J-beta primer mix. Each CDR3 protein is one row after TCRdb ran MiXCR on the 5' RACE reads. The data contain roughly 1 million distinct CDR3 sequences, under 30% of them seen just once; the ten biggest clones take up 0.65% to 0.95%. General study results and limits: Donor CMV infection status was unknown, possibly confounding age-related changes in expanded clonotypes. Older age coincided with a roughly linear decline in TCR beta diversity per million T cells.

This CDR3 is built from 14 residues. The germline V gene encodes CDR1 LNHNV and CDR2 YYDKDF (reference sequence). The same sample was also studied in work on T cells of mothers and their children.

This TCR was sampled from a girl aged 2-10 years in good health. The source material was blood. The chain joins TRBV15 to TRBJ2-7; D remains ambiguous. The DNA end lines up better with TRBJ2-5; the J call may be wrong. The CDR3, as DNA: TGTGCCACCAGCGTCGGAACCGAGAAAGAGACCCAGTACTTC. Translation gives CATSVGTEKETQYF.